One and the same sample provided the 30 T cell receptor beta chains below, sequenced in a study of metastatic and nonmetastatic thyroid tumors. None of the patients had undergone any treatment ahead of thyroid surgery. From the PCR reads, TCRdb re-called clones with MiXCR. The sample includes roughly 16,000 clones, about 26% of them seen just once. Sequences were obtained from adjacent normal tissue. Source of these receptors: a female donor with papillary thyroid cancer or a benign thyroid nodule (not recorded which). Some clones in this sample may be carry-over from other donors' samples.

This clone was counted a few times. The rearrangement links TRBV27 to TRBJ2-7; D uncertain. V dropped 6 bases and J dropped 0 bases, with 18 bases sitting between them. CDR1 is MNHEY and CDR2 is SMNVEV in the germline V gene (reference sequence). CDR3 length: 16 residues. The DNA for the CDR3 is TGTGCCAGCAGCAAAAAAGGCGACCCGAGCTCCTACGAGCAGTACTTC. This sequence encodes CASSKKGDPSSYEQYF.

This clone has a count of ten or more. The chain is built from TRBV6-5 and TRBJ1-1; 7 bases are shared with TRBD1. Trimming cost V 2 bases and J 5 bases; bases outside gene matches: 5. The CDR3 consists of 14 residues. CDR1 MNHEY and CDR2 SVGAGI come from the germline V gene. The CDR3 region has the DNA TGTGCCAGCAGTTACCCAGGGGGGTCAACTGAAGCTTTCTTT. Encoded protein: CASSYPGGSTEAFF.

This clone turned up a few times. This chain links TRBV12-3 or TRBV12-4 with TRBJ1-1; tentatively, D is TRBD1 (6 bases). Trimming removed 6 bases at V and 5 bases at J, with 16 bases between. This CDR3 comprises 14 residues. CDR3 in amino acids: CASRPTGRGTEAFF. The DNA of the CDR3 is TGTGCCAGCAGGCCCACAGGGAGGGGAACTGAAGCTTTCTTT.

V gene TRBV11-1 combines with J gene TRBJ2-3, with D possibly being TRBD2 (6 bases). CDR1 SGHAT and CDR2 FQDESV come from the germline V gene (reference sequence). V was trimmed by 5 bases and J by 4 bases, leaving 16 bases between them. The length of the CDR3 is 15 residues. The CDR3 nucleotides read TGTGCCAGCAGCCCCGTGTCGGGAGAATCAGATACGCAGTATTTT. This gives the protein CASSPVSGESDTQYF.

This clone came up a few times. The chain couples TRBV6-1 to TRBJ1-2, with 7 bases aligning to TRBD1. The V and J ends lost 7 bases and 6 bases, in that order; junction bases with no gene match: 5. The CDR3 is 12 amino acids. In germline, CDR1 is MNHNS, CDR2 SASEGT. The DNA of the CDR3 is TGTGCCAGCACTACAGGGGTTGATGGCTACACCTTC. Its protein is CASTTGVDGYTF.

This clone was seen once. The V gene is TRBV5-1, the J gene TRBJ2-3; perhaps D is TRBD1 or TRBD2 (5 bases each). The CDR3 covers 15 residues. The germline V and J ends were trimmed by 1 base and 2 bases, with 11 bases remaining between them. Per the germline V gene, CDR1 is SGHRS and CDR2 is YFSETQ. DNA of the CDR3: TGCGCCAGCAGCTTGTCGGGGCCCTTCACAGATACGCAGTATTTT. Translating it yields CASSLSGPFTDTQYF.

As to this clone: The germline gene is not matched at one end of the junction; a read error may be the cause. The same CDR3 arises from other DNA sequences in this sample as well. This chain joins TRBV7-3 and TRBJ2-2; D not resolved. Germline CDR1 reads SGHTA; CDR2 reads FQGTGA. CDR3 length: 15 amino acids. The CDR3 loop is CASSPTGGATGELFF. The DNA of the CDR3 is TGTGCCAGCAGCCCCACGGGCGGAGCCACCGGTGAGCTGTTTTTT. Based on the CDR3 plus reference TRBV7-3 and TRBJ2-2, the full variable domain is GAGVSQTPSNKVTEKGKYVELRCDPISGHTALYWYRQSLGQGPEFLIYFQGTGAADDSGLPNDRFFAVRPEGSVSTLKIQRTERGDSAVYLCASSPTGGATGELFFGEGSRLTVL.

The genes are TRBV2 and TRBJ1-6; D is undetermined. V was pared by 6 bases and J by 3 bases, with 9 bases between. Germline lookup yields CDR1 SNHLY and CDR2 FYNNEI. The CDR3 extends over 14 amino acids. The CDR3 reads CASSARGYNSPLHF. The CDR3 DNA reads as TGTGCCAGCAGCGCCCGAGGCTATAATTCACCCCTCCACTTT.

Concerning this clone itself: Since no conserved phenylalanine or tryptophan closes the CDR3, a read error is the likely cause. V gene TRBV14 combines with J gene TRBJ2-3, with a possible D match to TRBD2 (6 bases). V dropped 5 bases and J dropped 4 bases, with 19 bases sitting between them. In germline, CDR1 is SGHDN, CDR2 FVKESK. The CDR3 is 16 residues long. In DNA form, the CDR3 reads TGTGCCAGCAGCGAGGTGGGTGGAGGAGGGGCAGATACGCAGTATTTA. Residues: CASSEVGGGGADTQYL.

This chain connects TRBV20-1 to TRBJ2-7; D perhaps matches TRBD2 (5 bases). This CDR3 is built from 16 residues. Germline V gene lookup returns CDR1 DFQATT and CDR2 SNEGSKA (reference sequence). V was cut by 3 bases and J by 0 bases, with 18 bases left in between. This CDR3 is CSARTLTRGDSYEQYF. CDR3 nucleotide sequence: TGCAGTGCTAGGACCCTTACTAGAGGAGACTCCTACGAGCAGTACTTC.

The chain joins TRBV2 to TRBJ2-1; D is unresolved. V was trimmed by 4 bases and J by 8 bases, leaving 6 bases between them. This CDR3 comprises 11 residues. Germline CDR1 SNHLY, CDR2 FYNNEI. As DNA, the CDR3 is TGTGCCAGCAGTGGTTCCTATGAGCAGTTCTTC. Protein product: CASSGSYEQFF.

The rearrangement joins TRBV4-1 to TRBJ2-5; 7 bases fit TRBD1. J was trimmed by 4 bases and V by 4 bases; bases with no gene match: 9. CDR3 size: 15 residues. Germline CDR1 reads MGHRA; CDR2 reads YSYEKL. The DNA of the CDR3 is TGCGCCAGCAGCCTCGTTCGGACAGGTGGAGAGACCCAGTACTTC. It encodes CASSLVRTGGETQYF.

This clone was detected many times. V gene TRBV12-3 or TRBV12-4 combines with J gene TRBJ1-1; D may be TRBD1 (5 bases). V lost 4 bases, J lost 2 bases, and 11 bases lay in between. The CDR3 totals 14 residues. This CDR3 is CASSSAGINTEAFF. The CDR3, as DNA: TGTGCCAGCAGTTCTGCAGGGATTAACACTGAAGCTTTCTTT.

In its sample, this clone was seen many times. The V gene is TRBV5-1, the J gene TRBJ1-6; unclear D gene. Trimming shortened V by 7 bases and J by 8 bases, and 13 bases separated the two germline ends. The CDR3 has 13 residues. CDR1 SGHRS and CDR2 YFSETQ come from the germline V gene. This CDR3 reads CASRPGGDSPLHF. In DNA form, the CDR3 reads TGCGCCAGCCGACCGGGCGGTGATTCACCCCTCCACTTT.

This clone appeared a few times. The chain carries TRBV28 and TRBJ2-2; no definite D call. The CDR3 runs 12 residues. Germline lookup yields CDR1 MDHEN and CDR2 SYDVKM. The germline V and J ends were trimmed by 3 bases and 7 bases, with 6 bases remaining between them. The CDR3 is CASSFFGGELFF. As DNA, the CDR3 is TGTGCCAGCAGTTTTTTTGGCGGGGAGCTGTTTTTT.

The gene calls are TRBV10-3 and TRBJ1-3; D perhaps matches TRBD1 (5 bases). V was shortened by 10 bases and J by 3 bases, with 13 bases between the two germline ends. Germline V gene data show CDR1 as ENHRY and CDR2 as SYGVKD. There are 13 residues in the CDR3. Here the CDR3 DNA reads TGTGCCACCACCAGGGCGATTGGAAACACCATATATTTT. This gives the protein CATTRAIGNTIYF.

Worth noting for this clone: This sample also contains other DNA sequences that code for the same CDR3. The rearrangement links TRBV27 to TRBJ2-7; D is undetermined. The CDR3 spans 14 residues. V lost 2 bases and J 3 bases, leaving 11 bases between the germline ends. Germline values: CDR1 MNHEY, CDR2 SMNVEV (reference sequence). The CDR3 coding sequence is TGTGCCAGCAGTTTACGAGTACCAAACTACGAGCAGTACTTC. The encoded protein is CASSLRVPNYEQYF.

For the CDR3, the DNA is TGTGCCAGCAGCGTAGGGGACGGTTACTATGGCTACACCTTC. Its protein is CASSVGDGYYGYTF. The chain couples TRBV9 to TRBJ1-2, with D possibly being TRBD1 (5 bases). The V end lost 0 bases, the J end lost 3 bases, and 9 bases lay between the germline ends. The CDR3 runs 14 residues. Germline lookup yields CDR1 SGDLS and CDR2 YYNGEE.

The chain couples TRBV20-1 to TRBJ1-2; D perhaps matches TRBD1 (6 bases). Germline CDR1 is DFQATT and CDR2 is SNEGSKA (reference sequence). Deletions cut 3 bases from V and 3 bases from J, with 8 bases between. This CDR3 comprises 12 residues. The CDR3 is CSASRTDYGYTF. The CDR3 region has the DNA TGCAGTGCTAGTAGGACAGACTATGGCTACACCTTC.

The chain links TRBV28 to TRBJ1-1; 7 positions agree with TRBD1. Germline V lookup: CDR1 MDHEN, CDR2 SYDVKM. Trimming removed 6 bases from V and 6 bases from J; junction bases left unmatched: 4. This CDR3 region has 12 residues. CDR3 DNA sequence: TGTGCCAGCAGGGGGACAGTGGCTGAAGCTTTCTTT. Protein sequence: CASRGTVAEAFF.

The chain combines TRBV5-4 with TRBJ1-6; no definite D call. CDR1 and CDR2 (germline): SGHNT, YYREEE (reference sequence). With 0 bases removed from V and 7 bases from J, the gap between germline ends came to 8 bases. CDR3 size: 14 residues. CDR3 in amino acids: CASSLGNRNSPLHF. CDR3 DNA: TGTGCCAGCAGCTTGGGGAACAGAAATTCACCCCTCCACTTT.

The gene calls are TRBV7-9 and TRBJ1-3, with 9 positions matching TRBD1. Germline V gives CDR1 SEHNR, CDR2 FQNEAQ (reference sequence). The J segment lost 7 bases and the V segment lost 7 bases, leaving 8 bases of the junction unmatched. The CDR3 is 14 amino acids. The chain's CDR3 is CASTGDREGNTIYF. The CDR3 coding sequence is TGTGCCAGCACGGGGGACAGGGAAGGCAACACCATATATTTT.

This clone showed up many times. The V call is TRBV6-6, the J call TRBJ1-6, with unresolved D. Germline V gene sequence: CDR1 MNHNY, CDR2 SVGAGI (reference sequence). Trimming stripped 2 bases from V and 10 bases from J, with 18 bases between. CDR3 length: 16 residues. The CDR3: CASSYTDFSLGSPLHF. CDR3 nucleotides: TGTGCCAGCAGTTACACGGACTTCAGTCTGGGGTCACCCCTCCACTTT.

This chain connects TRBV20-1 to TRBJ1-1; tentative D call: TRBD1 (5 bases). Germline V lookup: CDR1 DFQATT, CDR2 SNEGSKA (reference sequence). This CDR3 has 17 amino acids. Trimming pared 3 bases from V and 1 base from J, leaving 21 bases between. The CDR3 DNA is TGCAGTGCTAGTCACGCGGGGGACCTATCATCGAACACTGAAGCTTTCTTT. Translating gives CSASHAGDLSSNTEAFF.

With regard to this clone: A read error may account for a junction end that differs from germline. V gene TRBV6-1 combines with J gene TRBJ1-5; TRBD1 is a possible D gene (6 bases). The CDR3 runs 14 residues. Germline V gene data show CDR1 as MNHNS and CDR2 as SASEGT. CDR3 residues: CASSDPGQNRPQHF. The CDR3 DNA is TGTGCCAGCAGTGACCCTGGACAGAATCGGCCCCAGCATTTT.

This clone was observed a handful of times. The chain recombines TRBV6-2 or TRBV6-3 with TRBJ1-1; D is undetermined. The CDR3 loop spans 12 amino acids. Germline V gene lookup returns CDR1 MNHEY and CDR2 SVGEGT. Trimming took 4 bases from V and 4 from J, leaving 7 bases between them. CDR3 DNA: TGTGCCAGCAGTTCCGTAGGCACTGAAGCTTTCTTT. As protein: CASSSVGTEAFF.

This clone was detected a few times. The chain couples TRBV5-1 to TRBJ1-6; tentative D call: TRBD1 (5 bases). The CDR3 extends over 14 amino acids. Germline CDR1 SGHRS, CDR2 YFSETQ. V gave up 4 bases and J gave up 11 bases, with 16 bases separating them. Written as DNA, the CDR3 is TGCGCCAGCAGCCCGGGGGAGGGGAGGACACCCCTCCACTTT. Amino acids: CASSPGEGRTPLHF.

This rearrangement joins TRBV20-1 to TRBJ2-2, with unresolved D. Looked up from germline, CDR1 is DFQATT and CDR2 is SNEGSKA (reference sequence). There are 10 residues in the CDR3. V shed 2 bases and J shed 8 bases, with 3 bases lying between them. CDR3 residues: CSARWGELFF. The CDR3 DNA reads TGCAGTGCTAGATGGGGGGAGCTGTTTTTT.

On this clone: A much more abundant neighbour one base away suggests this may be a read error. The chain joins TRBV12-3 or TRBV12-4 to TRBJ1-1; tentatively, D is TRBD1 (5 bases). The CDR3 has 14 residues. V was pared by 6 bases and J by 0 bases, with 11 bases between. CDR3 amino acids: CASRDMGLNTEAFF. As DNA, the CDR3 is TGTGCCAGCAGGGACATGGGGTTGAACACTGAAGCTTTCTTT.

This chain uses TRBV5-1 with TRBJ1-2; 7 bases map to TRBD1. The length of the CDR3 is 14 residues. The J segment lost 4 bases and the V segment lost 0 bases, leaving 3 bases of the junction unmatched. Germline V CDR1 and CDR2: SGHRS, YFSETQ. The CDR3 DNA sequence: TGCGCCAGCAGCTTGGAAGGGACAGTCTATGGCTACACCTTC. This translates into CASSLEGTVYGYTF.